These T cell receptor beta chains were read from a single sample in a study of CD8 T cells in Susac syndrome. TCRdb independently ran MiXCR on the immunoSEQ multiplex PCR reads; one entry per CDR3 protein. The data contain 150,000 to 250,000 distinct CDR3 sequences, roughly 95% of them seen just once; the ten biggest clones take up 0.085% to 0.095%. The source material was CD4+ T cells from PBMCs. All receptors come from a human donor with multiple sclerosis. CDR3s include the opening cysteine and the closing phenylalanine or tryptophan. A D gene is named only where the DNA matches it firmly. Only some rows state a clone size, as once, few, many or a class for expanded clones.

D gene	V gene	J gene	clone size	CDR3 DNA	CDR3 protein
.	TRBV20-1	TRBJ1-5	once	TGCAGTGCTACAGGCAGGGCAGGCAATCAGCCCCAGCATTTT	CSATGRAGNQPQHF
.	TRBV6-5	TRBJ1-6	.	TGTGCCGCCGGTTTCGCGGGAGGAGATAATTCACCCCTCCACTTT	CAAGFAGGDNSPLHF
.	TRBV18	TRBJ1-2	.	TGTGCCAGCTCACTGGACAGAATCGGGGTAAACTATGGCTACACCTTC	CASSLDRIGVNYGYTF
.	TRBV5-1	TRBJ2-7	.	TGCGCCAGCAGCTGGGCTCGAACAGCCTACGAGCAGTACTTC	CASSWARTAYEQYF
.	TRBV29-1	TRBJ1-2	.	TGCAGCGTTGAGGCCGGGACAAACTATGGCTACACCTTC	CSVEAGTNYGYTF
.	TRBV29-1	TRBJ1-4	.	TGCAGCGCCCGGGATGAAAAACTGTTTTTT	CSARDEKLFF
TRBD1	TRBV7-9	TRBJ1-5	.	TGTGCCAGCAGTGTGGGACACGGACAGGGGGTAGGACCCCAGCATTTT	CASSVGHGQGVGPQHF
.	TRBV12-3/TRBV12-4	TRBJ1-3	.	TGTGCCAGCAGTTTATCCTACTCTGGAAACACCATATATTTT	CASSLSYSGNTIYF
TRBD1	TRBV29-1	TRBJ2-5	.	TGCAGCGTTGGAAGAGGGACAGTCTCAGAGACCCAGTACTTC	CSVGRGTVSETQYF
TRBD1	TRBV15	TRBJ2-1	.	TGTGCCACCAGCAGAGTGGGGACAGGGGGCCTCCTGCGGAAGTTCTTC	CATSRVGTGGLLRKFF
.	TRBV30	TRBJ2-7	.	TGTGCCTGGAGCTTGCTCTGGGGAAACTACGAGCAGTACTTC	CAWSLLWGNYEQYF
.	TRBV10-3	TRBJ2-3	.	TGTGCCATCAGCCCCGGGACCGGCACAGATACGCAGTATTTT	CAISPGTGTDTQYF
TRBD1	TRBV6-6	TRBJ2-1	.	TGTGCCAGCAGTCCGGTGTCCGACAGGGGGCGTAATGAGCAGTTCTTC	CASSPVSDRGRNEQFF
.	TRBV7-9	TRBJ1-1	.	TGTGCCAGCAGCTTAGAGACCGGGGGAGCTTTCTTT	CASSLETGGAFF
.	TRBV7-9	TRBJ2-7	.	TGTGCCAGCAGCCCGGTCGGAATCTTGGGGGTACCCTACGAGCAGTACTTC	CASSPVGILGVPYEQYF
.	TRBV3-1	TRBJ2-7	.	TGTGCCAGCAGCCAGACTCAGGGGATGACGGCCGAGCAGTACTTC	CASSQTQGMTAEQYF
.	TRBV5-4	TRBJ2-7	.	TGTGCCAGCAGCCCAAGTCAGAGTGGGGACGAGCAGTACTTC	CASSPSQSGDEQYF
.	TRBV4-2	TRBJ2-2	.	TGTGCCAGCAGCCATAGGCCGAACACCGGGGAGCTGTTTTTT	CASSHRPNTGELFF
.	TRBV7-8	TRBJ2-5	.	TGTGCCAGCAGTCATCCGGGGAGGACCCAGTACTTC	CASSHPGRTQYF
.	TRBV29-1	TRBJ2-5	.	TGCAGCGTTGATGGAGGAAAACAGACCCAGTACTTC	CSVDGGKQTQYF
.	TRBV20-1	TRBJ2-1	.	TGCAGTGCAACGGGCTCAAGGCCTTACAATGAGCAGTTCTTC	CSATGSRPYNEQFF
.	TRBV4-1	TRBJ2-3	.	TGCGCCAGCAGCCAAGATCAGCCAGATACGCAGTATTTT	CASSQDQPDTQYF
.	TRBV30	TRBJ1-2	.	TGTGCCTGGAGGCCCACAGGGATTTCGGATGGCTACACCTTC	CAWRPTGISDGYTF
.	TRBV15	TRBJ2-7	.	TGTGCCACCAGCAGAGATCTACGCGGCACCCAAGGACCTTCCTACGAGCAGTACTTC	CATSRDLRGTQGPSYEQYF
.	TRBV14	TRBJ2-1	.	TGTGCCAGCAGCCCAGGGAGGCCGGTAGGTGACAATGAGCAGTTCTTC	CASSPGRPVGDNEQFF
.	TRBV6-6	TRBJ1-4	.	TGTGCCGGGGCCTCCGGGGGAACTAATGAAAAACTGTTTTTT	CAGASGGTNEKLFF
.	TRBV15	TRBJ1-2	.	TGTGCCACCAGCAGAGATCCCCGGGTAGCCAACTATGGCTACACCTTC	CATSRDPRVANYGYTF
.	TRBV20-1	TRBJ2-7	.	TGCAGTGCTAGCGGGATTCTCAACGAGCAGTACTTC	CSASGILNEQYF
.	TRBV7-9	TRBJ2-1	.	TGTGCCAGCAGCTTAGCGGGCCTAGCTATGCACAATGAGCAGTTCTTC	CASSLAGLAMHNEQFF
.	TRBV12-3/TRBV12-4	TRBJ1-1	once	TGTGCCAGCAGTTTGAGTTCGGGGTTGAACACTGAAGCTTTCTTT	CASSLSSGLNTEAFF
.	TRBV27	TRBJ1-2	.	TGTGCCAGCAGCCCGGCGCAGGGGAAGCACGGCTATGGCTACACCTTC	CASSPAQGKHGYGYTF
.	TRBV29-1	TRBJ2-7	few	TGCAGCGTTGAAGTAAGCCCAAGTGGCCACGAGCAGTACTTC	CSVEVSPSGHEQYF
TRBD2	TRBV5-1	TRBJ2-7	.	TGCGCCAGCAGCCGGGGAGGGCTTTCCGAGCAGTACTTC	CASSRGGLSEQYF
TRBD2	TRBV29-1	TRBJ2-1	once	TGCAGCACCGCCCCTAGCGGGATATACAATGAGCAGTTCTTC	CSTAPSGIYNEQFF
.	TRBV3-1	TRBJ1-5	.	TGTGCCAGCAGCTTTAGGTTGGGCAATCAGCCCCAGCATTTT	CASSFRLGNQPQHF
TRBD1	TRBV18	TRBJ1-1	.	TGTGCCAGCTCACCGGACAGGGGAGAAGCTTTCTTT	CASSPDRGEAFF
.	TRBV11-2	TRBJ2-4	.	TGTGCCAGCGCTCCGTCCGGGGGAGGCAAAAACATTCAGTACTTC	CASAPSGGGKNIQYF
TRBD1	TRBV5-4	TRBJ1-1	.	TGTGCCAGCCAGACAGGGGGCACTGAAGCTTTCTTT	CASQTGGTEAFF
.	TRBV6-4	TRBJ2-7	.	TGTGCCAGCGCCACGGACCCCTCCTACGAGCAGTACTTC	CASATDPSYEQYF
TRBD1	TRBV29-1	TRBJ2-7	.	TGCAGCGTTGTAGGGACAGGGAACTACGAGCAGTACTTC	CSVVGTGNYEQYF
.	TRBV20-1	TRBJ2-3	.	TGCAGTGCTGTCAACTCCGGGACCAGGAGCACAGATACGCAGTATTTT	CSAVNSGTRSTDTQYF
TRBD2	TRBV6-5	TRBJ2-1	once	TGTGCCAGCAGTTACTCAGCGGGACGTGAGCAGTTCTTC	CASSYSAGREQFF
.	TRBV20-1	TRBJ2-5	.	TGCAGTGCTAGCCGGGCCTCCCGGCGAGAGACCCAGTACTTC	CSASRASRRETQYF
.	TRBV27	TRBJ2-1	.	TGTGCCAGCCTCGACAGGGGAGGGCGAAATGAGCAGTTCTTC	CASLDRGGRNEQFF
.	TRBV25-1	TRBJ1-3	.	TGTGCCAGCAGTGAGCCAGGGAACTCTGGAAACACCATATATTTT	CASSEPGNSGNTIYF
.	TRBV20-1	TRBJ1-2	.	TGCAGTGCTAGAGCTGGCGCAGCTAACTATGGCTACACCTTC	CSARAGAANYGYTF
.	TRBV24-1	TRBJ2-3	.	TGTGCCACCAGCGCGTTGGACAGCACCACAGATACGCAGTATTTT	CATSALDSTTDTQYF
.	TRBV9	TRBJ1-1	.	TGTGCCAGCAGCGTAGCTTTAGGGGGTGAAGCTTTCTTT	CASSVALGGEAFF
.	TRBV5-1	TRBJ1-1	.	TGCGCCAGCAGCTTCTCCCAGGGGAACACTGAAGCTTTCTTT	CASSFSQGNTEAFF
.	TRBV6-6	TRBJ1-1	.	TGTGCCAGCAAGGCGGGCACTGAAGCTTTCTTT	CASKAGTEAFF
TRBD2	TRBV20-1	TRBJ2-7	.	TGCAGTGCTAGCTCCGGGACTAGCGGGCAATACGAGCAGTACTTC	CSASSGTSGQYEQYF
TRBD1	TRBV5-4	TRBJ2-7	.	TGTGCCAGCAGCTGGGGACAGGGCCGGTACGAGCAGTACTTC	CASSWGQGRYEQYF